This TCR beta chain was obtained from a study of shared clonotypes between healthy human individuals. Study observations and caveats: Non-shared clonotypes showed lower generation probabilities than clonotypes common to all four donors.

Investigators spread the genomic DNA of each subset evenly over several immunoSEQ plates. Original analysis: Junction-only sequences produced by ImmunoSEQ had no quality scores, so filtering differed. Profiled with immunoSEQ multiplex PCR; TCRdb holds only in-frame clones, not every one. The DNA was the basis for D and trimming; V, J and clone size are from that table. Here the sample spans fewer than 1 million clones, roughly 96% being singletons. Turning to this clone: The antigen remains undetermined.

Naive CD8 cells lacked CD45RO and underwent positive selection for CCR7, leaving out terminally differentiated effector memory CD45RA+ cells. Within Nashville, Tennessee resided all donors, each a Caucasian adult. CDR1 is LNHDA and CDR2 is SQIVND in the germline V gene (reference sequence). This CDR3 spans 19 amino acids. Trimming cost V 3 bases and J 3 bases; bases outside gene matches: 18. This clonotype was sampled from a man under 40 in good health. The sequencing input was naive CD8+ T cells sorted from blood. The chain combines TRBV19 with TRBJ1-1; 8 bases are shared with TRBD1. The CDR3 nucleotides read TGTGCCAGTAGTATTCCTCCCGGGACAGGCTTTGAACCCGACACTGAAGCTTTCTTT. It is translated as CASSIPPGTGFEPDTEAFF.